One and the same sample provided the 15 T cell receptor beta chains below, sequenced in a study of monozygotic twins with cystic fibrosis. The repertoire was sequenced with immunoSEQ multiplex PCR; TCRdb's copy has only in-frame clones and lacks some. The top ten clones hold roughly 0.41% of a sample with 13,000 to 15,000 clones, about 98% of them seen once. The sample consisted of blood. The receptors here all came from a girl aged 2-10 years with cystic fibrosis.

The V and J genes are TRBV27 and TRBJ1-4; a possible D gene is TRBD1 (6 bases). The V end was cut by 6 bases, the J end by 10 bases, with 21 bases between. Germline-derived CDR1 and CDR2 are MNHEY and SMNVEV (reference sequence). There are 15 residues in the CDR3. In DNA, the CDR3 is TGTGCCAGCAGGTTAGAGACAGGAGGGGCTGGAAAACTGTTTTTT. It codes for CASRLETGGAGKLFF. The variable domain in full, with the rest retrieved from reference TRBV27 and TRBJ1-4, is EAQVTQNPRYLITVTGKKLTVTCSQNMNHEYMSWYRQDPGLGLRQIYYSMNVEVTDKGDVPEGYKVSRKEKRNFPLILESPSPNQTSLYFCASRLETGGAGKLFFGSGTQLSVL.

The rearrangement joins TRBV5-5 to TRBJ2-7; possible D gene TRBD2, 6 bases. Trimming removed 0 bases at V and 3 bases at J, with 19 bases between. Germline CDR1 SGHKS, CDR2 YYEKEE (reference sequence). CDR3 length: 17 amino acids. CDR3 DNA: TGTGCCAGCAGCTTGGGGGGCGGGATTGCTACTAGCTACGAGCAGTACTTC. Residues: CASSLGGGIATSYEQYF.

This clone appeared once. For the CDR3, the DNA is TGTGCCAGTAGTATAGACGGTGGACGTTACGAGCAGTACTTC. It encodes CASSIDGGRYEQYF. The J gene is TRBJ2-7, the V gene TRBV19; D remains ambiguous. CDR3 length: 14 amino acids. V lost 0 bases to trimming and J lost 4 bases, with 10 bases between them. In germline, CDR1 is LNHDA, CDR2 SQIVND (reference sequence).

The rearrangement uses TRBV5-1 and TRBJ1-1; D is undetermined. V lost 4 bases, J lost 8 bases, and 21 bases lay in between. The CDR3 is 15 residues long. From germline, CDR1 is SGHRS and CDR2 YFSETQ. CDR3: CASSPSRGGIGEAFF. The CDR3 nucleotides are TGCGCCAGCAGCCCCTCGAGAGGAGGAATTGGAGAAGCTTTCTTT.

The chain has TRBV2 and TRBJ1-1, with D perhaps TRBD1 (5 bases). The CDR3 has 14 amino acids. V was trimmed by 6 bases and J by 1 base, leaving 12 bases between them. Germline V gene sequence: CDR1 SNHLY, CDR2 FYNNEI. CDR3 in DNA: TGTGCCAGCAGATCAGACAGCGAGAACACTGAAGCTTTCTTT. Protein product: CASRSDSENTEAFF.

About this clone itself: The junction departs from the called germline gene at one end, perhaps through a read error. This chain links TRBV28 with TRBJ2-7, with D perhaps TRBD2 (6 bases). The CDR3 covers 12 residues. Germline-derived CDR1 and CDR2 are MDHEN and SYDVKM. CDR3 region: CASSGSGDLKHF. The CDR3 DNA sequence: TGTGCCAGCAGTGGATCGGGAGACTTGAAACACTTC.

Only one count was recorded for this clone. The chain is built from TRBV12-5 and TRBJ1-2; 11 bases are a match to TRBD1. The CDR3 sequence is 19 residues long. Losses at the gene ends were 5 bases for V and 1 base for J; bases not matched to a gene: 15. Germline V lookup: CDR1 LGHNT, CDR2 FRNRAP. CDR3 region: CASGPSPGTGGTFNYGYTF. CDR3 bases: TGTGCTAGTGGTCCTTCTCCAGGGACAGGGGGAACCTTTAACTATGGCTACACCTTC.

The rearrangement links TRBV2 to TRBJ1-4; D not certain. The V gene's germline CDR1 is SNHLY and CDR2 FYNNEI. The V and J ends lost 3 bases and 6 bases respectively, with 14 bases between them. CDR3 length: 15 amino acids. CDR3 sequence reads: CASSDPRVGYEKLFF. In DNA form, the CDR3 reads TGTGCCAGCAGTGATCCGCGGGTTGGGTATGAAAAACTGTTTTTT.

The chain employs TRBV6-5 and TRBJ2-7, with TRBD2 matching over 8 bases. The CDR3 runs 14 residues. V lost 7 bases and J lost 3; bases outside the gene matches: 8. Per the germline V gene, CDR1 is MNHEY and CDR2 is SVGAGI. CDR3 amino acids: CASNERGLVYEQYF. CDR3 in DNA: TGTGCCAGCAACGAAAGGGGACTAGTCTACGAGCAGTACTTC.

In its sample, this clone was seen once. The chain recombines TRBV7-9 with TRBJ2-1; no clear D. Germline V gives CDR1 SEHNR, CDR2 FQNEAQ (reference sequence). V gave up 2 bases and J gave up 2 bases, with 10 bases separating them. The CDR3 totals 15 residues. CDR3 DNA: TGTGCCAGCAGCTTAACGATGGCAACCTACAATGAGCAGTTCTTC. As protein: CASSLTMATYNEQFF. Drawing the rest from reference TRBV7-9 and TRBJ2-1, the complete variable domain is DTGVSQNPRHKITKRGQNVTFRCDPISEHNRLYWYRQTLGQGPEFLTYFQNEAQLEKSRLLSDRFSAERPKGSFSTLEIQRTEQGDSAMYLCASSLTMATYNEQFFGPGTRLTVL.

The count of this clone is one. The rearrangement uses TRBV27 and TRBJ2-7, with TRBD2 identical over 7 bases. From germline, CDR1 is MNHEY and CDR2 SMNVEV (reference sequence). The J segment lost 4 bases and the V segment lost 8 bases, leaving 8 bases of the junction unmatched. The CDR3 extends over 13 amino acids. The CDR3 nucleotides are TGTGCCAGCTCCTCTCCCGGGGGGTACGAGCAGTACTTC. Translation: CASSSPGGYEQYF.

The genes are TRBV10-3 and TRBJ2-1; the match to TRBD2 covers 7 bases. Germline V gene lookup returns CDR1 ENHRY and CDR2 SYGVKD. Trimming removed 5 bases from V and 10 bases from J; junction bases left unmatched: 8. The CDR3 contains 13 residues. The chain's CDR3 is CAISSGTTTEQFF. CDR3 nucleotides: TGTGCCATCAGTTCCGGGACTACTACAGAGCAGTTCTTC.

In its sample, this clone was seen once. V usage is TRBV5-4 and J usage is TRBJ1-1; 9 bases are shared with TRBD1. The CDR3 has 13 residues. Losses at the gene ends were 2 bases for V and 8 bases for J; bases not matched to a gene: 4. The germline gives CDR1 SGHNT, CDR2 YYREEE (reference sequence). The CDR3 is CASSLRTGEEAFF. The CDR3 bases are TGTGCCAGCAGCTTAAGGACAGGGGAGGAAGCTTTCTTT.

V gene TRBV6-5 combines with J gene TRBJ1-2; D is perhaps TRBD1 (5 bases). Germline CDR1 is MNHEY and CDR2 is SVGAGI. This CDR3 spans 15 amino acids. Trimming pared 6 bases from V and 2 bases from J, leaving 16 bases between. CDR3 coding DNA: TGTGCCAGCAGAATTTCGGACACCCGGAACTATGGCTACACCTTC. This gives the protein CASRISDTRNYGYTF.

V and J are TRBV5-1 and TRBJ2-3; TRBD2 matches 9 bases. Germline values: CDR1 SGHRS, CDR2 YFSETQ. J lost 3 bases, V lost 2 bases, and 7 bases had no gene match. The CDR3 sequence is 16 residues long. CDR3 DNA sequence: TGCGCCAGCAGCTTTACTAGCGGGCCCGAGACAGATACGCAGTATTTT. Protein product: CASSFTSGPETDTQYF. The whole variable domain, remainder taken from reference TRBV5-1 and TRBJ2-3, is KAGVTQTPRYLIKTRGQQVTLSCSPISGHRSVSWYQQTPGQGLQFLFEYFSETQRNKGNFPGRFSGRQFSNSRSEMNVSTLELGDSALYLCASSFTSGPETDTQYFGPGTRLTVL.